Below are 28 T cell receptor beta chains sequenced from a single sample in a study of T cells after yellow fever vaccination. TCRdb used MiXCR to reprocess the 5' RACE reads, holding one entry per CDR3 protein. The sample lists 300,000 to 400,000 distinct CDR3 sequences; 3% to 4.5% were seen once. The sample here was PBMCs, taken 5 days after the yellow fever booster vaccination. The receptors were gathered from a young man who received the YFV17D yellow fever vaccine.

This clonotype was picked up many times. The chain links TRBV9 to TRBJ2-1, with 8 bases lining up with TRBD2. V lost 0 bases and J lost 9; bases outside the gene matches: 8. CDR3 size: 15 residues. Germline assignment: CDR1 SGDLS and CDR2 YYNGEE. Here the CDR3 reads CASSVAGGPGGEQFF. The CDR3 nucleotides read TGTGCCAGCAGCGTAGCGGGGGGGCCAGGAGGTGAGCAGTTCTTC.

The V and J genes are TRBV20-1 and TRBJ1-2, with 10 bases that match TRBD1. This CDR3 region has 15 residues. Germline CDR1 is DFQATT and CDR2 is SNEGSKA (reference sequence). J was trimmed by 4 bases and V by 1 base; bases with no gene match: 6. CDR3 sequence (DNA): TGCAGTGCTAGAGGCCCGACAGGGGGCGTCTATGGCTACACCTTC. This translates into CSARGPTGGVYGYTF.

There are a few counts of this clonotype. CDR3 amino acids: CASTLQRGAGYEQYF. The CDR3 coding sequence is TGTGCCAGCACCCTACAGCGGGGGGCTGGATACGAGCAGTACTTC. The chain has TRBV2 and TRBJ2-7; TRBD2 matches at 9 bases. This CDR3 has 15 amino acids. From germline, CDR1 is SNHLY and CDR2 FYNNEI. J was trimmed by 4 bases and V by 7 bases; bases with no gene match: 11.

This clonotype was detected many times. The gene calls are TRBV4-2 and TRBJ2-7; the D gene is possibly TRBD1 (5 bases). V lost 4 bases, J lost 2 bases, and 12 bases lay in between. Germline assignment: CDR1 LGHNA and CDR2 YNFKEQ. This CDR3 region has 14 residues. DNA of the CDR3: TGTGCCAGCAGCCGCACGGAAGGGGCCTACGAGCAGTACTTC. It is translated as CASSRTEGAYEQYF.

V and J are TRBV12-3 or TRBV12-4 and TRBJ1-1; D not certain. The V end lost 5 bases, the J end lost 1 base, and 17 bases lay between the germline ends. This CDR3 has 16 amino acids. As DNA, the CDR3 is TGTGCCAGCAGTCCCTACCCACAAAGAGGGAACACTGAAGCTTTCTTT. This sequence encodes CASSPYPQRGNTEAFF.

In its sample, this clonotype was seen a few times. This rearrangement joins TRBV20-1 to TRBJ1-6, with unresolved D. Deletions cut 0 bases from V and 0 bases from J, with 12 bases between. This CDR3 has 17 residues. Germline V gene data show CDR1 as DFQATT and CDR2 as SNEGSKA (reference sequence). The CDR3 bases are TGCAGTGCTAGAGATACGGGGTTCAGCTCCTATAATTCACCCCTCCACTTT. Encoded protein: CSARDTGFSSYNSPLHF.

The CDR3 bases are TGTGCCAGCCCGCCTCAGGGGGCGAAGACTGAAGCTTTCTTT. Protein sequence: CASPPQGAKTEAFF. The V call is TRBV28, the J call TRBJ1-1, with 8 bases identical to TRBD1. From germline, CDR1 is MDHEN and CDR2 SYDVKM. CDR3 length: 14 residues. Trimming at V came to 8 bases and at J to 5 bases, leaving 10 bases not matched to a gene. The variable domain in full, completed from reference TRBV28 and TRBJ1-1, reads DVKVTQSSRYLVKRTGEKVFLECVQDMDHENMFWYRQDPGLGLRLIYFSYDVKMKEKGDIPEGYSVSREKKERFSLILESASTNQTSMYLCASPPQGAKTEAFFGQGTRLTVV.

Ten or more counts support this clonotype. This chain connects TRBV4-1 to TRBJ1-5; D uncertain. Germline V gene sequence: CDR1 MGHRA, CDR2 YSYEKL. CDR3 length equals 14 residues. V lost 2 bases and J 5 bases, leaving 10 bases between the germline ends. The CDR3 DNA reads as TGCGCCAGCAGCCAATCCAGTGGGGATCAGCCCCAGCATTTT. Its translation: CASSQSSGDQPQHF.

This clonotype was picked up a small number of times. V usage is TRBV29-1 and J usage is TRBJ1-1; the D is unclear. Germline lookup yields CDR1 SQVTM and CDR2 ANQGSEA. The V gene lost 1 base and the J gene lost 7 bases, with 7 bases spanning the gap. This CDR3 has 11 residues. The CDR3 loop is CSVEGLGEAFF. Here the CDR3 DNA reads TGCAGCGTTGAAGGGCTTGGTGAAGCTTTCTTT.

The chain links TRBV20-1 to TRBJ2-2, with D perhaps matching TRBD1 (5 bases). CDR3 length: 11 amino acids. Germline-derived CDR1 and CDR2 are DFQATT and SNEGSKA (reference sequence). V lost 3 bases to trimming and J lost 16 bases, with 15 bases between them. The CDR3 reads CSASLPAGQFF. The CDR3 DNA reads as TGCAGTGCTAGTTTGCCTGCAGGGCAGTTTTTT.

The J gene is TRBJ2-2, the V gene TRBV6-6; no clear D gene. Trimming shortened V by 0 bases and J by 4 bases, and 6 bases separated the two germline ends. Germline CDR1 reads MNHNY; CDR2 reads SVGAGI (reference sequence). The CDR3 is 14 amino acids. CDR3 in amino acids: CASSYSLPTGELFF. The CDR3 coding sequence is TGTGCCAGCAGTTACTCTCTTCCCACCGGGGAGCTGTTTTTT.

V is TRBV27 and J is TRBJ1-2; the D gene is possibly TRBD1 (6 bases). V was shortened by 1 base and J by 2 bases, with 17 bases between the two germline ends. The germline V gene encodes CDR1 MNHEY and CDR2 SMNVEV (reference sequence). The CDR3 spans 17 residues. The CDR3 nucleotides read TGTGCCAGCAGTTTATACCCACCGTCGGACAGAAACTATGGCTACACCTTC. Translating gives CASSLYPPSDRNYGYTF.

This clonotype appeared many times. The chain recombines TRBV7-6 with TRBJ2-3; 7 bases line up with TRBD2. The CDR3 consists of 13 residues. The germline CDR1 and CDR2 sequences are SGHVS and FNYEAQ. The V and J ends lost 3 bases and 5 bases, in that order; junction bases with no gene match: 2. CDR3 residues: CASSLSSGDTQYF. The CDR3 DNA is TGTGCCAGCAGCTTGTCTAGCGGAGATACGCAGTATTTT.

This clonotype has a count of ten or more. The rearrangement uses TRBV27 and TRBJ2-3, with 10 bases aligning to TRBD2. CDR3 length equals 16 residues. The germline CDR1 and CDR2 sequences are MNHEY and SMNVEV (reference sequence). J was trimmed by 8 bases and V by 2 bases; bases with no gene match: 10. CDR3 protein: CASSLVWERGGPTQYF. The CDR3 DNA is TGTGCCAGCAGTTTAGTATGGGAGCGGGGGGGCCCTACGCAGTATTTT.

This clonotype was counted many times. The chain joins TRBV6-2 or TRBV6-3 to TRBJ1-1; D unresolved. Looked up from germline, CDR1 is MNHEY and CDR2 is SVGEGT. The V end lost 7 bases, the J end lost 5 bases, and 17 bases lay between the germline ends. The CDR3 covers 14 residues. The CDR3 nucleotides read TGTGCCAGCAAACCACAGTCCCCGAGGACTGAAGCTTTCTTT. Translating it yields CASKPQSPRTEAFF.

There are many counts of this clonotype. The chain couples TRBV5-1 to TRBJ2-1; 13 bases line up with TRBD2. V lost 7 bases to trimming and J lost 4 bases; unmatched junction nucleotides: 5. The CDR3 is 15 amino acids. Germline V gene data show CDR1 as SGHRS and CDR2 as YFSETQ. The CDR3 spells CASSRLAGGYNEQFF. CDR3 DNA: TGCGCCAGCTCCCGACTAGCGGGGGGATACAATGAGCAGTTCTTC.

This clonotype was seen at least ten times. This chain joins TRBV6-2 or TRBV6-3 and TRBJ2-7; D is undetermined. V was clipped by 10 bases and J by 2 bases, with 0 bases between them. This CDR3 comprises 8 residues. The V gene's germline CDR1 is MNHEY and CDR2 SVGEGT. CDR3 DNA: TGTGCCACCTACGAGCAGTACGTC. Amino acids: CATYEQYV.

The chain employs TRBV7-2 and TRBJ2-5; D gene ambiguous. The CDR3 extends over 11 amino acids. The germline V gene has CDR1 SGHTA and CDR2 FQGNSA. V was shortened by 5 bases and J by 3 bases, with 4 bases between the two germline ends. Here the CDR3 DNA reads TGTGCCAGCAGCGCCAAAGAGACCCAGTACTTC. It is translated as CASSAKETQYF. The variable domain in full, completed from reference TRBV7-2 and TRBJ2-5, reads GAGVSQSPSNKVTEKGKDVELRCDPISGHTALYWYRQSLGQGLEFLIYFQGNSAPDKSGLPSDRFSAERTGGSVSTLTIQRTQQEDSAVYLCASSAKETQYFGPGTRLLVL.

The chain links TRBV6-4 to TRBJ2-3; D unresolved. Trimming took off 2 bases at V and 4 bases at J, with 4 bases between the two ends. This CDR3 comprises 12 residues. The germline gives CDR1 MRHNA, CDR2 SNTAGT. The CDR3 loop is CASSDRSDTQYF. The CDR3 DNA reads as TGTGCCAGCAGTGACAGGTCAGATACGCAGTATTTT.

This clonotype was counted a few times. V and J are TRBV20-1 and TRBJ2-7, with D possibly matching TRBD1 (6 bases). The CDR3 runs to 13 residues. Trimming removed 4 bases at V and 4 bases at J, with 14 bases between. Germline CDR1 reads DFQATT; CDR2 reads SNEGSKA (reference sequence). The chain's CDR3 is CSATHRVLYEQYV. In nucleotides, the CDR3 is TGCAGTGCTACCCACAGGGTTCTATACGAGCAGTACGTC.

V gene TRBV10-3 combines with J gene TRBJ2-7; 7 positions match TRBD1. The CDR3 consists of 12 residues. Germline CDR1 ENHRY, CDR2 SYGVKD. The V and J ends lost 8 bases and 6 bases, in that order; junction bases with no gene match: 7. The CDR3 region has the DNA TGTGCCATCGGGACAGACCAAGGCGAGCAGTACGTC. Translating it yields CAIGTDQGEQYV.

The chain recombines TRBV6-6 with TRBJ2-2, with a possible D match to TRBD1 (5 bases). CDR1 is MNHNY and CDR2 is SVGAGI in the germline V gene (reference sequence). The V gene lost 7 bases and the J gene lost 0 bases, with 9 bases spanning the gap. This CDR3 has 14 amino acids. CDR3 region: CASKGFANTGELFF. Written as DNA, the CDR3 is TGTGCCAGCAAGGGGTTCGCGAACACCGGGGAGCTGTTTTTT.

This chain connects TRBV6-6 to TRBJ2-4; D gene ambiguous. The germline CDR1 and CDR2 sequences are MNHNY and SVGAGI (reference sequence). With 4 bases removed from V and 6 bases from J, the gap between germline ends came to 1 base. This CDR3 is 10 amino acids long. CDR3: CASSSNIQYF. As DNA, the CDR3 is TGTGCCAGCAGTTCAAACATTCAGTACTTC.

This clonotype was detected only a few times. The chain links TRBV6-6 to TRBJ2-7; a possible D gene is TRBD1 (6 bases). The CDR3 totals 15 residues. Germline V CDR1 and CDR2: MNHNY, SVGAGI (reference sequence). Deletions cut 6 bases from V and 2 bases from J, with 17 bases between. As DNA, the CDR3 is TGTGCCAGCAGGCAGGGCCAGGGGCCGACCTACGAGCAGTACGTC. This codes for CASRQGQGPTYEQYV.

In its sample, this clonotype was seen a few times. CDR3 bases: TGTGCCAGCAGCGCCCGGGACAGGGTAGGAGCTTTCTTT. Amino acid sequence: CASSARDRVGAFF. The rearrangement uses TRBV7-2 and TRBJ1-1, with 9 bases fitting TRBD1. V lost 5 bases and J lost 10; bases outside the gene matches: 8. The V gene's germline CDR1 is SGHTA and CDR2 FQGNSA. This CDR3 spans 13 amino acids. The complete variable domain, with remaining parts taken from reference TRBV7-2 and TRBJ1-1, reads GAGVSQSPSNKVTEKGKDVELRCDPISGHTALYWYRQSLGQGLEFLIYFQGNSAPDKSGLPSDRFSAERTGGSVSTLTIQRTQQEDSAVYLCASSARDRVGAFFGQGTRLTVV.

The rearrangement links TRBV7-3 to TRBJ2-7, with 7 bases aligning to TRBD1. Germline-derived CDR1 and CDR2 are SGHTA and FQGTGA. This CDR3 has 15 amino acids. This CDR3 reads CASRHLPALNNRGHV. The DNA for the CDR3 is TGTGCCAGCAGGCACCTCCCAGCTTTAAACAACAGGGGTCACGTC.

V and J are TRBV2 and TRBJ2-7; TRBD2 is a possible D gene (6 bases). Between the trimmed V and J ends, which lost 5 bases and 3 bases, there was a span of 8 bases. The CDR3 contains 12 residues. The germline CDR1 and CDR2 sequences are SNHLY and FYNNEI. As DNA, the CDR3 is TGTGCCAGCAGTTTGGACTACTACGAGCAGTACGTC. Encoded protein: CASSLDYYEQYV.

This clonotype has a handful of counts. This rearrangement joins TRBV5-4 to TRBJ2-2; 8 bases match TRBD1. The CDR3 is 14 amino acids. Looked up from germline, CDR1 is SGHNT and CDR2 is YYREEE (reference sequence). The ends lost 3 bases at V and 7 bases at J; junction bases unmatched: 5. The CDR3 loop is CASSSGGAGGELFF. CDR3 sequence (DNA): TGTGCCAGCAGCTCAGGGGGCGCCGGCGGGGAGCTGTTTTTT.